This T cell receptor (beta chain) originates from a study of shared clonotypes between healthy human individuals (dated by TCRdb to 2020 to 2022). In terms of the full investigation: The cohort comprised a couple of women and a few men aged 18 to 49 years. Per donor, three plates each were used for CD4 naive and CD4 memory, two for CD8 naive, and one for CD8 memory. Blood TCR repertoires of about five healthy adults were deeply sequenced to estimate repertoire size and the extent of clonotype sharing between individuals. Libraries were prepared and TCR repertoires were sequenced by different laboratories using diverse techniques, in order to increase sequencing depth and limit assay-specific biases. Each donor's leukapheresis produced roughly between roughly 0.94 and 9.5 billion PBMCs.

As to this clone: No cognate antigen has been identified for it. Per-base qualities were not stored, and no clone one base away is much larger.

Measured from the cysteine to the phenylalanine, the CDR3 is 15 residues long. The kept DNA is CDR3 alone, 45 bases in frame from the first base. Relative to germline, V is 4 bases shorter and J is 4 bases shorter, with 13 bases between their ends. CDR1 and CDR2 are read off the germline V gene as SGHTA and FQGNSA. General findings and caveats noted by the study authors: Because the study included a small number of donors, the genetic and exposure-history diversity represented was limited. Compared with non-shared clonotypes, clonotypes shared by all four sorted-subset donors had higher generation probabilities. Pairwise subsampling led to the expectation that sequencing depth would affect the degree of clonotype sharing among donors. Naive subsets generally had larger estimated clonotype richness than memory subsets. About 5% of naive CD4, around 3.5% of naive CD8, approximately 2% of memory CD4, and less than 0.45% of memory CD8 clonotypes were shared across a few donors. Sampling was restricted to blood, and TCR repertoires in tissue are likely to differ from TCR repertoires in blood. Incomplete sequencing was indicated by rarefaction of sorted-subset datasets, despite the large sequencing depth.

For the CD8 naive samples, CD45RO-negative cells were positively selected for CCR7, yielding a CD45RA+CCR7+ population from which TemRA cells were excluded. Donors were healthy HIV-negative adults with no recently reported acute infections or vaccinations. All donors were Caucasian adults living in Nashville, Tennessee, USA. Blood was collected by leukapheresis, and PBMCs were isolated by Ficoll-Histopaque density gradient centrifugation and then cryopreserved in liquid nitrogen vapor phase. Purity and quantity of every magnetically sorted T cell population were checked by analytical flow cytometry. Genomic DNA was isolated from every sorted fraction and measured by UV absorbance on a Nanodrop 2000c. TCR CDR3 regions were amplified from genomic DNA by multiplex PCR using the deep immunoSEQ assay. For each cell subset, the extracted genomic DNA was distributed evenly across all wells of several immunoSEQ 96-well plates, and each plate served as one replicate. For sorted subsets, around 200 ng genomic DNA, equal to approximately 30,000 T cell genomes, was loaded into each replicate PCR. The purified libraries were quantified using a Qubit 3.0 fluorometer, sized with a Bioanalyzer 2100, and then quantified again using the KAPA Library Quantification kit. A separate single-read 150-cycle Illumina NextSeq 550 flow cell was used to sequence each immunoSEQ 96-well plate. The published analysis was carried out like this. Because the immunoSEQ output held only junctional sequences and lacked quality scores, the filtering could not match the filtering applied to full-length reads. To assign V/J genes and CDR3, sequences were annotated using PyIR, a Python wrapper for IgBLAST v1.9, with IMGT germline references. Reads with weak V/J assignments (E-value above 1e-6), missing CDR3, stop codons, out-of-frame junctions, or ambiguous translated residues were removed. A V3J clonotype was defined by an identical inferred V gene, J gene, and CDR3 amino acid sequence. To compute the percentage overlap between repertoires, the number of shared unique clonotypes was divided by the size of the smaller repertoire. Repertoire richness was assessed with RTK rarefaction, the Chao1 estimator, and Recon v2.1 estimates of unobserved clonotypes. For all TCRbeta clonotypes obtained by the gDNA method from several donors, generation probabilities were computed with OLGA. TCRdb limited this immuneACCESS table to in-frame rearrangements with V and J called. A share of clones is missing; checked studies link under half to unresolved V genes, and the rest is unexplained. From that table come the V and J calls and clone size; the DNA was used to work out D and trimming. The sample table records around 2.1 million clones; about 92% of these occur just once. The top ten hold 1.5% to 2% of the sample.

The source is a man between 18 and 29 years old in good health. Some clones in this sample may be carry-over from other donors' samples. Sequences were obtained from naive CD8+ T cells from PBMCs. This specimen's cell subset or site label, per the study, means: CD45RA+CCR7+. The rearrangement combines TRBV7-2 with TRBJ2-2, and perhaps TRBD1 as D gene, on 6 matching bases. The DNA reads as follows: TGTGCCAGCAGCTCCAGGGGCGAATCCACCGGGGAGCTGTTTTTT. It translates to CASSSRGESTGELFF.